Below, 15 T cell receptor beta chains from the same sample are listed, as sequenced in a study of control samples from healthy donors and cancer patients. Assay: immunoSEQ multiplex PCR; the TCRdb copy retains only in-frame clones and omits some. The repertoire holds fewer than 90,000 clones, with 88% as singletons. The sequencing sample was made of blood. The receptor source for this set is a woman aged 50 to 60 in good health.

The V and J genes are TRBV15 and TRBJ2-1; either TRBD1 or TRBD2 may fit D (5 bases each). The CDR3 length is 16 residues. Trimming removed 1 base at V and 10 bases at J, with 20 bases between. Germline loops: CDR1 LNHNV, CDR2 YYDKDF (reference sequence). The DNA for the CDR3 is TGTGCCACCAGCAGAGCGTTGGGGGTTGGACTTGGCGAGCAGTTCTTC. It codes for CATSRALGVGLGEQFF.

CDR3 residues: CASSLGTGEAFF. The DNA for the CDR3 is TGTGCCAGCAGCTTAGGGACAGGGGAAGCTTTCTTT. This chain links TRBV7-9 with TRBJ1-1; 8 positions agree with TRBD1. J gave up 8 bases and V 1 base, and 0 bases lay outside the gene matches. This CDR3 comprises 12 residues. The germline V gene encodes CDR1 SEHNR and CDR2 FQNEAQ (reference sequence). Complete variable domain (other parts from reference TRBV7-9 and TRBJ1-1): DTGVSQNPRHKITKRGQNVTFRCDPISEHNRLYWYRQTLGQGPEFLTYFQNEAQLEKSRLLSDRFSAERPKGSFSTLEIQRTEQGDSAMYLCASSLGTGEAFFGQGTRLTVV.

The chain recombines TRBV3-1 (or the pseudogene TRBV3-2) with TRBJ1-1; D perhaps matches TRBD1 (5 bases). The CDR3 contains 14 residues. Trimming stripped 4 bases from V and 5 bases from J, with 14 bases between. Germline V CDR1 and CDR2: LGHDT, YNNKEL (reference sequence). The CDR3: CASSPRGAMTEAFF. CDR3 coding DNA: TGTGCCAGCAGCCCCCGCGGGGCGATGACTGAAGCTTTCTTT.

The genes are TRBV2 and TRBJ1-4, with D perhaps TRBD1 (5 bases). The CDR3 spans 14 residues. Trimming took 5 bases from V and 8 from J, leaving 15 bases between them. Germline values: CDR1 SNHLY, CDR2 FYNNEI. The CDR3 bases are TGTGCCAGCAGTTCAACAAGGGGAGAAGAAAAACTGTTTTTT. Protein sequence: CASSSTRGEEKLFF. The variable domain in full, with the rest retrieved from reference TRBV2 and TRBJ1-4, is EPEVTQTPSHQVTQMGQEVILRCVPISNHLYFYWYRQILGQKVEFLVSFYNNEISEKSEIFDDQFSVERPDGSNFTLKIRSTKLEDSAMYFCASSSTRGEEKLFFGSGTQLSVL.

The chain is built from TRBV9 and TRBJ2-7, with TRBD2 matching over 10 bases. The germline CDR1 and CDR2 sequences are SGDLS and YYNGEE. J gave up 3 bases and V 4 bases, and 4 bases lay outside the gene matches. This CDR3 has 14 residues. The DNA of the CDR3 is TGTGCCAGCAGCACCGCTAGCGGGGGCTACGAGCAGTACTTC. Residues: CASSTASGGYEQYF. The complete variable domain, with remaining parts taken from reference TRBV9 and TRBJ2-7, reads DSGVTQTPKHLITATGQRVTLRCSPRSGDLSVYWYQQSLDQGLQFLIQYYNGEERAKGNILERFSAQQFPDLHSELNLSSLELGDSALYFCASSTASGGYEQYFGPGTRLTVT.

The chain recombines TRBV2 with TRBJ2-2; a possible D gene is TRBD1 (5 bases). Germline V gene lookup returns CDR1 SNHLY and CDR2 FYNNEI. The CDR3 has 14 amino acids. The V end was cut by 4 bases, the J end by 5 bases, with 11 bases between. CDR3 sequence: CASSGQTATGELFF. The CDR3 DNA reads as TGTGCCAGCAGTGGACAGACGGCGACCGGGGAGCTGTTTTTT.

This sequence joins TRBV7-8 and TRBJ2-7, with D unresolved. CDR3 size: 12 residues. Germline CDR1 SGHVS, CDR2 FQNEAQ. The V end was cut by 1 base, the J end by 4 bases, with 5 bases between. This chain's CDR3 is CASSLVGYEQYF. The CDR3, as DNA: TGTGCCAGCAGCTTAGTGGGATACGAGCAGTACTTC.

The CDR3 reads CASSQRTLDIQYF. The CDR3 DNA reads as TGCGCCAGCAGCCAACGGACGCTAGACATTCAGTACTTC. The rearrangement uses TRBV4-1 and TRBJ2-4, with D hard to call. This CDR3 region has 13 residues. Trimming removed 2 bases at V and 8 bases at J, with 10 bases between. CDR1 MGHRA and CDR2 YSYEKL come from the germline V gene.

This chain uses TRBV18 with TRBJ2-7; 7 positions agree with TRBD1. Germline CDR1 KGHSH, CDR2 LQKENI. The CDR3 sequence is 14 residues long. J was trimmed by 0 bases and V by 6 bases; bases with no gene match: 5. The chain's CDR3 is CASSTTGSSYEQYF. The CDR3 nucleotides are TGTGCCAGCTCGACGACAGGGAGCTCCTACGAGCAGTACTTC.

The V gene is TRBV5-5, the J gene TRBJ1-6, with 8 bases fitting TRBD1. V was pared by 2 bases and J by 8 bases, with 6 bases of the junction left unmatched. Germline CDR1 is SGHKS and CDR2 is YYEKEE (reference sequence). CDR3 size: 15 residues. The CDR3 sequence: CASSFLQGGDSPLHF. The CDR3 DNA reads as TGTGCCAGCAGCTTCCTACAGGGGGGCGATTCACCCCTCCACTTT.

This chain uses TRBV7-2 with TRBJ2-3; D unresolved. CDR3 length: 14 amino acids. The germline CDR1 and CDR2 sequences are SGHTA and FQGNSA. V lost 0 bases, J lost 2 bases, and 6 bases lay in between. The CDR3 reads CASSLAGFTDTQYF. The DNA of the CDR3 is TGTGCCAGCAGCTTAGCGGGGTTCACAGATACGCAGTATTTT.

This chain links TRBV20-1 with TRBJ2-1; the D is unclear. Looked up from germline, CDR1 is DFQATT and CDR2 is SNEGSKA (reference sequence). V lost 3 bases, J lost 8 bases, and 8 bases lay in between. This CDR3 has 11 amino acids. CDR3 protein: CSARSLYEQFF. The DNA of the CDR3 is TGCAGTGCTAGGAGTTTGTATGAGCAGTTCTTC.

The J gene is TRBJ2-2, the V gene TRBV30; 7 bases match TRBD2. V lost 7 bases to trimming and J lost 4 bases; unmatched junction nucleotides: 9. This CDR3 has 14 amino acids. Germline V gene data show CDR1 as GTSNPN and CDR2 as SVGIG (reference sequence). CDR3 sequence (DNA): TGTGCCTACTTTATGACTAGCCTCACCGGGGAGCTGTTTTTT. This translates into CAYFMTSLTGELFF.

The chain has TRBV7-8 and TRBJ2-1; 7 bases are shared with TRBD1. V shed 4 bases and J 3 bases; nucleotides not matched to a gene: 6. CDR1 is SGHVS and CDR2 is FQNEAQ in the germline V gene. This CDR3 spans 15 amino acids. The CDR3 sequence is CASSYEGQNYNEQFF. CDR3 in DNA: TGTGCCAGCAGCTATGAGGGACAGAACTACAATGAGCAGTTCTTC. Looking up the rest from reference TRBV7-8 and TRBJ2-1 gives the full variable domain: GAGVSQSPRYKVAKRGQDVALRCDPISGHVSLFWYQQALGQGPEFLTYFQNEAQLDKSGLPSDRFFAERPEGSVSTLKIQRTQQEDSAVYLCASSYEGQNYNEQFFGPGTRLTVL.

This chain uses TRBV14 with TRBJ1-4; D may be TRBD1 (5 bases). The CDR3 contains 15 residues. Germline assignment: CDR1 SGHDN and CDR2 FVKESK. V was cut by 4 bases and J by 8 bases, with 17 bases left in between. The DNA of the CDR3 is TGTGCCAGCAGCCCCAGAGCCGCTTGGGGGGAAAAACTGTTTTTT. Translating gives CASSPRAAWGEKLFF. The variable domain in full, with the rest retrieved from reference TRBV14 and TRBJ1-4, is EAGVTQFPSHSVIEKGQTVTLRCDPISGHDNLYWYRRVMGKEIKFLLHFVKESKQDESGMPNNRFLAERTGGTYSTLKVQPAELEDSGVYFCASSPRAAWGEKLFFGSGTQLSVL.